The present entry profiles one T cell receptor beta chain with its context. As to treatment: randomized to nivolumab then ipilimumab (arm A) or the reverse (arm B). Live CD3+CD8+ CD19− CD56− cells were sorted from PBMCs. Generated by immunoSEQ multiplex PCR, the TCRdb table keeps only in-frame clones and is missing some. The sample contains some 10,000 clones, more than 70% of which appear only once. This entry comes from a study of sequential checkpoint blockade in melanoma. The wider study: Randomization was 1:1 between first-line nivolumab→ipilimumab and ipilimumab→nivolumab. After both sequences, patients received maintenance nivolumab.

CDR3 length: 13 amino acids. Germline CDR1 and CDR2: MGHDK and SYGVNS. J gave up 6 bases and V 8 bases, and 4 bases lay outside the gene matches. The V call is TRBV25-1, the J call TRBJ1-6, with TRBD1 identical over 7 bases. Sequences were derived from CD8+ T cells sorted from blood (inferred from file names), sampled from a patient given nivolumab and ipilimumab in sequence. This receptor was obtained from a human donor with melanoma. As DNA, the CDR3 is TGTGCCAGCTCGACAGGGACTAATTCACCCCTCCACTTT. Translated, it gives CASSTGTNSPLHF.